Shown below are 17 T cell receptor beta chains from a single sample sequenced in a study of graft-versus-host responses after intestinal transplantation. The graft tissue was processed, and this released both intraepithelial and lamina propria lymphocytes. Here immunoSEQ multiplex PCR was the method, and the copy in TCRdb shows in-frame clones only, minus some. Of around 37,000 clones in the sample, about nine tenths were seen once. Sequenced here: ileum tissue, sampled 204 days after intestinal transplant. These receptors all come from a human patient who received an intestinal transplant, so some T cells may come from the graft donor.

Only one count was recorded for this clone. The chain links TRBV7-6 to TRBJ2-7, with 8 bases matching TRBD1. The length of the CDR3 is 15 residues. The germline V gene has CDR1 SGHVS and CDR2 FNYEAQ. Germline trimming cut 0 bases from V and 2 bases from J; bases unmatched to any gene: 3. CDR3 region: CASSLADRAAYEQYF. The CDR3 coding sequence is TGTGCCAGCAGCTTAGCGGACAGGGCGGCCTACGAGCAGTACTTC.

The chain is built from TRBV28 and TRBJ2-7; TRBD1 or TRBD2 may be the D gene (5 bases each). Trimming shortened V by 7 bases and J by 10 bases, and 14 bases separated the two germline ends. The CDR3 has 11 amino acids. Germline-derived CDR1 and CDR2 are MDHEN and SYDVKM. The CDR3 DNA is TGTGCCAGCACCTCGGGACCCCGACAGTACTTC. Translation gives CASTSGPRQYF.

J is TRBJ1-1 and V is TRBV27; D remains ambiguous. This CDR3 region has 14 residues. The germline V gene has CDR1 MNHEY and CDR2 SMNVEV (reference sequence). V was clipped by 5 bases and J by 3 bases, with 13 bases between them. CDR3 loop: CASSTGPEDTEAFF. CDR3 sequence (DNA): TGTGCCAGCAGTACCGGGCCGGAAGACACTGAAGCTTTCTTT.

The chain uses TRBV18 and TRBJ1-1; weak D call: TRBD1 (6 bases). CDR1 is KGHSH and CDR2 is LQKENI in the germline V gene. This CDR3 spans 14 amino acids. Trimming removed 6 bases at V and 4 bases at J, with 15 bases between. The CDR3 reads CASSPFSTGTEAFF. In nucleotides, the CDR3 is TGTGCCAGCTCCCCCTTCTCGACAGGCACTGAAGCTTTCTTT.

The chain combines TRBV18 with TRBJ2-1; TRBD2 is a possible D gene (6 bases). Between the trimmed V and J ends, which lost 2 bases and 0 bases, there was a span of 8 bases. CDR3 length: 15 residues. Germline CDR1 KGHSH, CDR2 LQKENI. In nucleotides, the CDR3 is TGTGCCAGCTCACCAAGCGGGTACTCCTACAATGAGCAGTTCTTC. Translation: CASSPSGYSYNEQFF.

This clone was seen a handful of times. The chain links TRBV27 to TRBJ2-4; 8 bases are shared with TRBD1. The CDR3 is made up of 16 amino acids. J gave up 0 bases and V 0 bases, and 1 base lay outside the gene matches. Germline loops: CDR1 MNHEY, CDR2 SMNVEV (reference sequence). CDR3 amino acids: CASSLSGQAAKNIQYF. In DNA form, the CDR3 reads TGTGCCAGCAGTTTATCGGGACAGGCAGCCAAAAACATTCAGTACTTC.

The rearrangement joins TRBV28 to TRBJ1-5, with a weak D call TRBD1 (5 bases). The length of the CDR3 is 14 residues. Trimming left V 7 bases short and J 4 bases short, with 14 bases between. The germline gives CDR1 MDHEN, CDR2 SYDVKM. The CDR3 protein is CASKTGGFNQPQHF. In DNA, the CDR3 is TGTGCCAGCAAGACGGGGGGTTTTAATCAGCCCCAGCATTTT.

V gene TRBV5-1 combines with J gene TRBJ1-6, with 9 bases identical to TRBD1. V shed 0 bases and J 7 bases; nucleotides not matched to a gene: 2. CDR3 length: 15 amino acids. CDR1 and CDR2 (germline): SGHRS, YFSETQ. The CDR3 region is CASSLEGTGNSPLHF. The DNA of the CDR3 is TGCGCCAGCAGCTTGGAAGGGACAGGGAATTCACCCCTCCACTTT.

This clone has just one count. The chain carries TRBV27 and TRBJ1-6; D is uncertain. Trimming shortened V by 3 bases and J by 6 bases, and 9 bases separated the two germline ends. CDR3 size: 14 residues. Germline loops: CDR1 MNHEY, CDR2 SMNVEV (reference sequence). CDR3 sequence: CASSLSQSNSPLHF. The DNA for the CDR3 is TGTGCCAGCAGTTTGTCCCAAAGTAATTCACCCCTCCACTTT.

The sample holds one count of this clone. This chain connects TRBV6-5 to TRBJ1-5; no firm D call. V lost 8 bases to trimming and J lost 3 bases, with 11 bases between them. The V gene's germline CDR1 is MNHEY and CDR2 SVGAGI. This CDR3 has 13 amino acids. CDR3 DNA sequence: TGTGCCAGCGCGGTGACGGTCAATCAGCCCCAGCATTTT. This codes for CASAVTVNQPQHF.

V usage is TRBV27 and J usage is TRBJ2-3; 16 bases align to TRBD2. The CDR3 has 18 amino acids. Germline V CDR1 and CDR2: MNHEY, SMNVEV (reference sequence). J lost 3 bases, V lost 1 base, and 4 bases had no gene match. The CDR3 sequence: CASSLWGTSGRGTDTQYF. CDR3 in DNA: TGTGCCAGCAGTTTATGGGGGACTAGCGGGAGGGGGACAGATACGCAGTATTTT.

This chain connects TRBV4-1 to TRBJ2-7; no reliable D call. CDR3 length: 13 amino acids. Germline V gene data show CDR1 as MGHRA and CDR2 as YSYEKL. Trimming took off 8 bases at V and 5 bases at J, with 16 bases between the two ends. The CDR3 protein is CASALDPEDEQYF. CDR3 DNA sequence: TGCGCCAGCGCCTTAGACCCCGAAGACGAGCAGTACTTC.

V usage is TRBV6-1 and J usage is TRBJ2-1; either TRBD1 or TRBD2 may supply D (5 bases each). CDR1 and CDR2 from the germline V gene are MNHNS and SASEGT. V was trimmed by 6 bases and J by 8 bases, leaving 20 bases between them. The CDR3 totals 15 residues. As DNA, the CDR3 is TGTGCCAGCAGCTTTCAGGGAGCCTTGGGCGATGAGCAGTTCTTC. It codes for CASSFQGALGDEQFF.

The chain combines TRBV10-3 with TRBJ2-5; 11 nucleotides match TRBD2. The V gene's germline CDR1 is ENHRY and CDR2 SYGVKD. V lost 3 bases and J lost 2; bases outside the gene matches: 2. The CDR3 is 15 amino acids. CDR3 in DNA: TGTGCCATCAGTGAACGACTAGCGGGACAAGAGACCCAGTACTTC. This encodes CAISERLAGQETQYF.

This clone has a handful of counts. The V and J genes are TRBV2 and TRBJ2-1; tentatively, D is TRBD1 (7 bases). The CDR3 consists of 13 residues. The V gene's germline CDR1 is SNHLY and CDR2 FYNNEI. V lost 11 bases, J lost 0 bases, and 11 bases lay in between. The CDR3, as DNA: TGTGCCGGAGGGGACAGCTCCTACAATGAGCAGTTCTTC. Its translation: CAGGDSSYNEQFF.

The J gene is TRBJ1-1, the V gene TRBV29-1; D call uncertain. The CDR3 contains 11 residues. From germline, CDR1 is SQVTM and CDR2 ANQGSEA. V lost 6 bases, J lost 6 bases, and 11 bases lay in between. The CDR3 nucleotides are TGCAGCGTAGGGTTTTACCCTGAAGCTTTCTTT. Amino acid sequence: CSVGFYPEAFF.

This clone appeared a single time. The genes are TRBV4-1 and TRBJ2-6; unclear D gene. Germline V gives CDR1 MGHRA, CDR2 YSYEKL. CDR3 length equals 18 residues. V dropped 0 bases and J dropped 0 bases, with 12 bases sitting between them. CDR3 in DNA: TGCGCCAGCAGCCAAGAGGGCAGTCCCCTCTCTGGGGCCAACGTCCTGACTTTC. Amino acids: CASSQEGSPLSGANVLTF.